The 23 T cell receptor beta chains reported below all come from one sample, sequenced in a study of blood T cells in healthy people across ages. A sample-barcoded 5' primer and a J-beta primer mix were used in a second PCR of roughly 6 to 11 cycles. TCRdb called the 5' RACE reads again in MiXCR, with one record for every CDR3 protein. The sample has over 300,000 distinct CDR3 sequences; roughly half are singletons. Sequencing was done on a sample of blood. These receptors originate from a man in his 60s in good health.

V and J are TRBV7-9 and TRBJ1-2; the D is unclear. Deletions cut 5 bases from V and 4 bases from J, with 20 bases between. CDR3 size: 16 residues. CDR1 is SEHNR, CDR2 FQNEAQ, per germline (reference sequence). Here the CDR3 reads CASSLDAAGFSYGYTF. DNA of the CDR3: TGTGCCAGCAGCCTCGATGCTGCCGGATTCTCCTATGGCTACACCTTC.

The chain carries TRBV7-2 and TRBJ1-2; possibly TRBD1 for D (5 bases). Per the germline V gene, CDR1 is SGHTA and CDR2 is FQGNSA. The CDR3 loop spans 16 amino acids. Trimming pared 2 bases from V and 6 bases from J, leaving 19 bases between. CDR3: CASSLTQSGEQDGYTF. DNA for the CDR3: TGTGCCAGCAGCTTAACTCAAAGCGGGGAACAGGATGGCTACACCTTC.

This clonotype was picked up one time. The CDR3 DNA follows: TGCAGTGCGTCTACTAGCGGGAGTCCCTACGAGCAGTACTTC. It is translated as CSASTSGSPYEQYF. The chain combines TRBV20-1 with TRBJ2-7, with TRBD2 matching 11 bases. The CDR3 is 14 amino acids. V trimming: 6 bases; J trimming: 2 bases; junction bases outside the gene matches: 6. Germline lookup yields CDR1 DFQATT and CDR2 SNEGSKA (reference sequence).

The CDR3 nucleotides are TGCAGTGCTAGAGGCGGGACAGGGAACAATGAGCAGTTCTTC. Translation: CSARGGTGNNEQFF. The chain recombines TRBV20-1 with TRBJ2-1; TRBD1 aligns across 9 bases. Germline lookup yields CDR1 DFQATT and CDR2 SNEGSKA (reference sequence). The CDR3 is made up of 14 amino acids. The junction had 3 bases not matched to a gene; V was cut back by 1 base and J by 5 bases.

The CDR3 reads CSAPTGDNSYNEQFF. The CDR3 bases are TGCAGCGCTCCCACAGGGGACAACTCCTACAATGAGCAGTTCTTC. V usage is TRBV29-1 and J usage is TRBJ2-1; 7 nucleotides line up with TRBD1. Germline V gene sequence: CDR1 SQVTM, CDR2 ANQGSEA. After removal of 7 bases from V and 0 bases from J, the junction contained 9 bases not matched to a gene. This CDR3 comprises 15 residues.

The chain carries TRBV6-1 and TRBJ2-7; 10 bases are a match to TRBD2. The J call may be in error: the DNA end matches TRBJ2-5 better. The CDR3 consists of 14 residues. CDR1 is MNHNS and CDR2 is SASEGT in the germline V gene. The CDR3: CASRGLAVAETQYF. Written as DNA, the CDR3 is TGTGCCAGCAGAGGACTAGCGGTAGCGGAGACCCAGTACTTC.

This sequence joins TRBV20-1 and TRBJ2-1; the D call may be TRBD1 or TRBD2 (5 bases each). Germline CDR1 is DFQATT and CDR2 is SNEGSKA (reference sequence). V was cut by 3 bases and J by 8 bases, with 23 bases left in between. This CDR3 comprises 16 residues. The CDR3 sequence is CSASGVGGAALHEQFF. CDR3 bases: TGCAGTGCTAGTGGGGTTGGGGGTGCAGCTCTCCATGAGCAGTTCTTC.

CDR3 coding DNA: TGCGCCAGCAGTGAGGGCAGGGTTGCTGGCTACACCTTC. It codes for CASSEGRVAGYTF. The V and J genes are TRBV10-2 and TRBJ1-2, with D possibly matching TRBD1 (5 bases). Germline V gives CDR1 WSHSY, CDR2 SAAADI. Trimming stripped 2 bases from V and 7 bases from J, with 11 bases between. The CDR3 loop spans 13 amino acids.

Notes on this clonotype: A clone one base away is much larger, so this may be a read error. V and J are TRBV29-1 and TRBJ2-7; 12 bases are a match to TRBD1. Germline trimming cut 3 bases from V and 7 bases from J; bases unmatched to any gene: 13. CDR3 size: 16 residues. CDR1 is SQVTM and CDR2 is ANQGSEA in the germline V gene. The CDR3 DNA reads TGCAGCGTTGAGGGGACAGGGGGCCCCCGCTACAATGAGCAGTACTTC. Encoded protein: CSVEGTGGPRYNEQYF.

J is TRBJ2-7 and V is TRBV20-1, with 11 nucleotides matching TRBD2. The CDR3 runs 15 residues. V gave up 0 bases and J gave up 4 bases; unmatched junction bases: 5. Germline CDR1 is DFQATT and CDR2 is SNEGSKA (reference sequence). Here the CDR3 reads CSARDLLAGAYEQYF. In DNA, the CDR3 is TGCAGTGCTAGAGATCTACTAGCGGGAGCATACGAGCAGTACTTC.

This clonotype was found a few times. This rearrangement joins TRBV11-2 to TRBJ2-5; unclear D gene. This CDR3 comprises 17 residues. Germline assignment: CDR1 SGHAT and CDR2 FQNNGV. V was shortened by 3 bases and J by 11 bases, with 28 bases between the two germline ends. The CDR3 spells CASSLGSLGLTYNEQYF. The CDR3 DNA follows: TGTGCCAGCAGCTTGGGTTCTCTGGGCCTAACCTACAATGAGCAGTACTTC.

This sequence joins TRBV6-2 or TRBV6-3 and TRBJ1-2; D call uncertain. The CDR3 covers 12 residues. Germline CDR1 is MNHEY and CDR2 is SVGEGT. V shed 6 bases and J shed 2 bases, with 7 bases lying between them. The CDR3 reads CASRTSNYGYTF. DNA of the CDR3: TGTGCCAGCAGGACCTCGAACTATGGCTACACCTTC.

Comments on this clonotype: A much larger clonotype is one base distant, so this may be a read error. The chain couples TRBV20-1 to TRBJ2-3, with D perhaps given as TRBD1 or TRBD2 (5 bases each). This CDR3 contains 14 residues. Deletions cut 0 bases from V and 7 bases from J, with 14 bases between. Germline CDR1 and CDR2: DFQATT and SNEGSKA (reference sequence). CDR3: CSARDRRSGHTQYF. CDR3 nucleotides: TGCAGTGCTAGAGACCGCCGTTCGGGGCATACGCAGTATTTT.

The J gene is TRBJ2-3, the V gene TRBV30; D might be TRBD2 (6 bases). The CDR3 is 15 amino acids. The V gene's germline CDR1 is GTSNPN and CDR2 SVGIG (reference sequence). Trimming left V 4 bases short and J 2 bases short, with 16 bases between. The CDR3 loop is CAWTPLAAYTDTQYF. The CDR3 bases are TGTGCCTGGACTCCCTTAGCGGCCTACACAGATACGCAGTATTTT.

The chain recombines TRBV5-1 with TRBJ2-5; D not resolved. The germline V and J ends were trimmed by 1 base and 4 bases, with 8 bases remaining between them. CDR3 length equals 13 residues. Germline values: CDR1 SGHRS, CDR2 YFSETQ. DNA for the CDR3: TGCGCCAGCAGCTTGAACGCAAGAGAGACCCAGTACTTC. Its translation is CASSLNARETQYF.

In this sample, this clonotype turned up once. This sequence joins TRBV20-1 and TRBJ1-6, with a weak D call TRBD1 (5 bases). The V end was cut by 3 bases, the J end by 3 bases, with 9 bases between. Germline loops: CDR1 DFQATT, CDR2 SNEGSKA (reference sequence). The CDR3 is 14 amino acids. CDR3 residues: CSASGGSYNSPLHF. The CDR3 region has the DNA TGCAGTGCTAGTGGGGGGAGCTATAATTCACCCCTCCACTTT.

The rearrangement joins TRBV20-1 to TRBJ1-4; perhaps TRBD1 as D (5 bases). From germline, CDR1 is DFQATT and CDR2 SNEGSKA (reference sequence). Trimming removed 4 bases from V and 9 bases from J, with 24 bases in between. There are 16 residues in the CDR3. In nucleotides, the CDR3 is TGCAGTGCTATCCAACAAACGGGGGACCAAAATCAAAAACTGTTTTTT. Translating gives CSAIQQTGDQNQKLFF.

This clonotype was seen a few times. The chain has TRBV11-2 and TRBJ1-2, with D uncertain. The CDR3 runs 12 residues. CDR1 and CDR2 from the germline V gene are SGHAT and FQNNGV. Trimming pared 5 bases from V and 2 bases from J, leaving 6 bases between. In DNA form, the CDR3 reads TGTGCCAGCAGCGCAGAAAACTATGGCTACACCTTC. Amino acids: CASSAENYGYTF.

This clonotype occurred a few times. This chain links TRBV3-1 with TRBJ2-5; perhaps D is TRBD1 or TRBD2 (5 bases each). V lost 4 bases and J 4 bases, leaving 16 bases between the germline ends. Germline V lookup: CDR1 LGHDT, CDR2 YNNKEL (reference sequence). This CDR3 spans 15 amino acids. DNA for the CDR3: TGTGCCAGCAGCCGGGGGATCTTGAAGGGAGAGACCCAGTACTTC. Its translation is CASSRGILKGETQYF.

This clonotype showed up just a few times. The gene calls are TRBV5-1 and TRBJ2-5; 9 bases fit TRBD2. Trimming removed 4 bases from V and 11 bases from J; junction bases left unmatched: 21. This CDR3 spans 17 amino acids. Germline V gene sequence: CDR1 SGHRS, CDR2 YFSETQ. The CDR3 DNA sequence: TGCGCCAGCAGCCCTCCCTCCAGCGGGGGGAGGTACAATGAGCAGTACTTC. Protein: CASSPPSSGGRYNEQYF.

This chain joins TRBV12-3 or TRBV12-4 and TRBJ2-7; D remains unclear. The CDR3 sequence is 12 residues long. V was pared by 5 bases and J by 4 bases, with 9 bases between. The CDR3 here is CASSPLIYEQYF. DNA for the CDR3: TGTGCCAGCAGTCCACTAATATACGAGCAGTACTTC.

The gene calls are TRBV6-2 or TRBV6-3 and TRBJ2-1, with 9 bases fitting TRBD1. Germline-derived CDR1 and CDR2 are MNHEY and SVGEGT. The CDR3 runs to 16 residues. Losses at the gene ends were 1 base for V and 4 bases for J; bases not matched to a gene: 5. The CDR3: CASSYLPGQGYNEQFF. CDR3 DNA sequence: TGTGCCAGCAGTTACTTACCGGGACAGGGATACAATGAGCAGTTCTTC.

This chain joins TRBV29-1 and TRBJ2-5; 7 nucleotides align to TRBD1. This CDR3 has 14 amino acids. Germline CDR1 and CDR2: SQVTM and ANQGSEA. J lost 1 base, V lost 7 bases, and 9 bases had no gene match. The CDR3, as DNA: TGCAGCGCTGGGCAAGCAGGGGGCCAAGAGACCCAGTACTTC. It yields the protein CSAGQAGGQETQYF.